The source of this T cell receptor (beta chain) is a study of identical twins. Template switching (which added a universal primer site) was used, and cDNA carried unique molecular identifiers. One entry per CDR3 protein, called by TCRdb with MiXCR from the 5' RACE reads. The sample has 700,000 or so distinct CDR3 sequences, more than 6.5% seen once. V lost 0 bases to trimming and J lost 10 bases, with 19 bases between them. Germline V gene sequence: CDR1 DFQATT, CDR2 SNEGSKA (reference sequence). The CDR3 is 15 amino acids. These sequences were also reported in another study, on yellow fever vaccine responses in identical twins.

The TCR comes from a woman under 30 in good health. The chain is built from TRBV20-1 and TRBJ2-1; D is perhaps TRBD1 (6 bases). Sequencing used PBMCs. The CDR3 DNA reads TGCAGTGCTAGAGATTCGGCAGGTAGGGGGACAGAGCAGTTCTTC. Protein sequence: CSARDSAGRGTEQFF.